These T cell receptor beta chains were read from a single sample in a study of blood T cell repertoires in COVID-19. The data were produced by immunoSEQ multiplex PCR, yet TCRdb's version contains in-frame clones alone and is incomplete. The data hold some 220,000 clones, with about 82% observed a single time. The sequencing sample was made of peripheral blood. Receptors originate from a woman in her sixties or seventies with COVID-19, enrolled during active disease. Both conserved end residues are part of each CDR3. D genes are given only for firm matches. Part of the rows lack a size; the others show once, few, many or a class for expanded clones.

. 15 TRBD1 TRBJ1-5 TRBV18 TGTGCCAGCTCGTCCGGGACAGGGGGCAATCAGCCCCAGCATTTT CASSSGTGGNQPQHF
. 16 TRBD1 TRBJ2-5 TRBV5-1 TGCGCCAGCAGCTTGTTCCCGGGACAGGGGGGGGAGACCCAGTACTTC CASSLFPGQGGETQYF
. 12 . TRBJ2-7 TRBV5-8 TGTGCCAGCAGCCCCGGGGCCTACGAGCAGTACTTC CASSPGAYEQYF
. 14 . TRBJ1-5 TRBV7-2 TGTGCCAGCGAGATTACAGGGACAAGACAGCCCCAGCATTTT CASEITGTRQPQHF
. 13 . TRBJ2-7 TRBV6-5 TGTGCCAGCTCTCAGGGACTCACCTACGAGCAGTACTTC CASSQGLTYEQYF
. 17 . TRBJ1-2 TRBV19 TGTGCCAGTAGTATTCAAAAGGGGGGGCAGTCAACCTATGGCTACACCTTC CASSIQKGGQSTYGYTF
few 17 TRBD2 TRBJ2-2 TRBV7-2 TGTGCCAGCAGCACCGGGACTAGCGGGAGTCAGAACGGGGAGCTGTTTTTT CASSTGTSGSQNGELFF
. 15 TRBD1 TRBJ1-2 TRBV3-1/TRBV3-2 TGTGCCAGCAGCCAGCCCGGGACAGCTAACTATGGCTACACCTTC CASSQPGTANYGYTF
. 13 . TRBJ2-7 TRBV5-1 TGCGCCAGCAGCTTGGTTGGCCTTTGGGAGCAGTACTTC CASSLVGLWEQYF
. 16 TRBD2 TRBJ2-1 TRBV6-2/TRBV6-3 TGTGCCAGCAGCCGAAGGACTAGCGGAGAGAGTAATGAGCAGTTCTTC CASSRRTSGESNEQFF
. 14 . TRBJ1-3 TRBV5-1 TGCGCCAGCAGCTTAGGACAAGCGGGAAACACCATATATTTT CASSLGQAGNTIYF
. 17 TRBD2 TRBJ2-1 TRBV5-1 TGCGCCAGCAGCGGGACTAGCGGGGGGGCCTCGTACAATGAGCAGTTCTTC CASSGTSGGASYNEQFF
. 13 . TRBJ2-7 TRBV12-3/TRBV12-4 TGTGCCAGCAGTTCCCAAGAGACAGGGGCGGGGGACTTC CASSSQETGAGDF
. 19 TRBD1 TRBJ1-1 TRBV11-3 TGTGCCAGCAGCTTAGTCTTCGGGACAGGGGGCGCGGGTAACACTGAAGCTTTCTTT CASSLVFGTGGAGNTEAFF
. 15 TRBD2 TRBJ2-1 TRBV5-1 TGCGCCAGCAGCGAAATAGCGGGAGTCATCAATGAGCAGTTCTTC CASSEIAGVINEQFF
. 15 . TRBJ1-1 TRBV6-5 TGTGCCAGCAGTTACTCCCAAAGGGGGAGCACTGAAGCTTTCTTT CASSYSQRGSTEAFF
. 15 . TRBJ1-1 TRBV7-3 TGTGCCAGCCGACCGATCTTGGGACACTACACTGAAGCTTTCTTT CASRPILGHYTEAFF
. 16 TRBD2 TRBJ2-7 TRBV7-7 TGTGCTAGCAGGTCACTAGCGGGAGGGTCCTCCTACGAGCAGTACTTC CASRSLAGGSSYEQYF
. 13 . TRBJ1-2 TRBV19 TGTGCCAGTTCTTACAGGAGCGTCTATGGCTACACCTTC CASSYRSVYGYTF
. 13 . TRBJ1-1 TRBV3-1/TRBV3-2 TGCGCCAGCAGCCCACCGGACAGCGCTGAAGCTTTCTTT CASSPPDSAEAFF
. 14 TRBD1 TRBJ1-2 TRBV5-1 TGCGCCAGCAGCCGGGGACAGTCTAACTATGGCTACACCTTC CASSRGQSNYGYTF
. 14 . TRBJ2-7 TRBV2 TGTGCCAGCTCTGGACAGCCCAGCTCCTACGAGCAGTACTTC CASSGQPSSYEQYF
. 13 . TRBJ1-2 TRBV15 TGTGCCACCAGACCGACCCTAGACTATGGCTACACCTTC CATRPTLDYGYTF
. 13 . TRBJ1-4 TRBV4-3 TGCGCCAGCAGCTCAGCGGGTTTTGAAAAACTGTTTTTT CASSSAGFEKLFF
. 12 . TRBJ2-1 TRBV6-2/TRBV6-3 TGTGCCAGCAGTGGAGGGGTCAATGAGCAGTTCTTC CASSGGVNEQFF
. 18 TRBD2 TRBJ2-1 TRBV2 TGTGCCACCCGGGAGGGACTAGCGGGAGGACCAACCCACGATGAGCAGTTCTTC CATREGLAGGPTHDEQFF
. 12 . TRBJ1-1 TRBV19 TGTGCCAGTACATCAGGGCTATTTGAAGCTTTCTTT CASTSGLFEAFF
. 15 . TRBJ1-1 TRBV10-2 TGCGCCAGCAGAACAACTGACAGAATGAACACTGAAGCTTTCTTT CASRTTDRMNTEAFF
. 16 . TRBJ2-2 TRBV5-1 TGCGCCAGCAGCTTGGATGGGACACAACACACCGGGGAGCTGTTTTTT CASSLDGTQHTGELFF
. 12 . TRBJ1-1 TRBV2 TGTGCCAGCAATGGGGAAATGGGGGGAGCTTTCTTT CASNGEMGGAFF
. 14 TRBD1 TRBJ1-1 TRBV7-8 TGTGCCAGCAGCTTAGCGCTAGGACAGGTGGAAGCTTTCTTT CASSLALGQVEAFF
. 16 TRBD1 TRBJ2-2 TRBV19 TGTGCCAGTACCCGGGACAGGGGGCTGAACACCGGGGAGCTGTTTTTT CASTRDRGLNTGELFF
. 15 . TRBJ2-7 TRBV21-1 TGTGCCAGCAGTCCAAGACAGGTCGAGGGGTACGAGCAGTACTTC CASSPRQVEGYEQYF
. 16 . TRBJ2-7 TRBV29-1 TGCAGCGTTGAAGATTTCGGGAGGACAGGGCTCTACGAGCAGTACTTC CSVEDFGRTGLYEQYF
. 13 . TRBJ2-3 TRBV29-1 TGCAGCGTTGAACTAACTAGCACAGATACGCAGTATTTT CSVELTSTDTQYF
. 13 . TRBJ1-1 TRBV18 TGTGCCAGCTCACCCAACACGAACACTGAAGCTTTCTTT CASSPNTNTEAFF
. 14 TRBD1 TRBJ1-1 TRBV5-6 TGTGCCAGCAGCTTGGGTAGGGGGCGAACTGAAGCTTTCTTT CASSLGRGRTEAFF
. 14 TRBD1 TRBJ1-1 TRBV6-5 TGTGCCAGCAGTTACGGACAGGGAGGCACTGAAGCTTTCTTT CASSYGQGGTEAFF
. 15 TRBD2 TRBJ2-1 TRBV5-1 TGCGCCAGCAGCCCGGGACTAGCGGACTTCAATGAGCAGTTCTTC CASSPGLADFNEQFF